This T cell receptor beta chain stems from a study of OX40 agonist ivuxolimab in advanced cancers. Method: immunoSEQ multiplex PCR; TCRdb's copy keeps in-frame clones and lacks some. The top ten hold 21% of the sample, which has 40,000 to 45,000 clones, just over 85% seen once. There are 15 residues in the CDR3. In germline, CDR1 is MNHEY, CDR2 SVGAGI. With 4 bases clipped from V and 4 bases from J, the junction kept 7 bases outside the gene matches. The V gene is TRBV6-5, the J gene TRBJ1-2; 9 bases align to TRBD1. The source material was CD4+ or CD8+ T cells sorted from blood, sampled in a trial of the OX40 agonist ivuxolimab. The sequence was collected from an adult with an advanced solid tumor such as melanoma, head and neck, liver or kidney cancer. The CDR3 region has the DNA TGTGCCAGCAGTTCGACCGGGACAGGGCTCTATGGCTACACCTTC. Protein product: CASSSTGTGLYGYTF.